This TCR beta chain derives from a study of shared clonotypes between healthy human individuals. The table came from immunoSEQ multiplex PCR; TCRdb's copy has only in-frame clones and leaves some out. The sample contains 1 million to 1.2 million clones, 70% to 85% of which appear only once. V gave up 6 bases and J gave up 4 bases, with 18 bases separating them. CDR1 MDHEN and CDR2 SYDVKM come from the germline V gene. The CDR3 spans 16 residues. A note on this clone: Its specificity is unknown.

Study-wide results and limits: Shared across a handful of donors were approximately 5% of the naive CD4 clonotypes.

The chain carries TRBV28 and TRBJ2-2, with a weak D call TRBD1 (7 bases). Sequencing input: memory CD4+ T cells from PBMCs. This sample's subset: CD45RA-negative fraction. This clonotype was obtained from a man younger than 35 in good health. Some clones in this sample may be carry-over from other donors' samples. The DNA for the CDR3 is TGTGCCAGCAGACTAGCTACAGGGGTAGGCACCGGGGAGCTGTTTTTT. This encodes CASRLATGVGTGELFF.